This entry is about one TCR beta chain. The antigen is unknown. Germline lookup yields CDR1 MGHDK and CDR2 SYGVNS. The CDR3 contains 13 residues. Between the trimmed V and J ends, which lost 2 bases and 2 bases, there was a span of 5 bases. This entry belongs to a study of cytomegalovirus exposure and HLA in healthy donors. Study-level background: In a later analysis, it was reported that the 120 or so validation repertoires had been produced on the same platform as the 550 to 850 repertoires belonging to the first cohort. Findings of the study overall: First-cohort TCR clusters tended to co-occur in the approximately 110 validation repertoires, a later analysis found. Researchers catalogued approximately 160 TCR beta chains as cytomegalovirus-associated. The classifier, whose performance was assessed in both the original and validation cohorts, reportedly diagnosed cytomegalovirus status with high specificity and sensitivity.

Produced via immunoSEQ multiplex PCR; TCRdb's table is partial and in-frame only. The repertoire holds approximately 220,000 clones, with around nine tenths as singletons. The clonotype originates from a man younger than 30 in good health and CMV-seronegative. Sample: PBMCs. The chain carries TRBV25-1 and TRBJ2-3; D uncertain. The chain's CDR3 is CASSEQITDTQYF. CDR3 bases: TGTGCCAGCAGTGAACAGATCACAGATACGCAGTATTTT.